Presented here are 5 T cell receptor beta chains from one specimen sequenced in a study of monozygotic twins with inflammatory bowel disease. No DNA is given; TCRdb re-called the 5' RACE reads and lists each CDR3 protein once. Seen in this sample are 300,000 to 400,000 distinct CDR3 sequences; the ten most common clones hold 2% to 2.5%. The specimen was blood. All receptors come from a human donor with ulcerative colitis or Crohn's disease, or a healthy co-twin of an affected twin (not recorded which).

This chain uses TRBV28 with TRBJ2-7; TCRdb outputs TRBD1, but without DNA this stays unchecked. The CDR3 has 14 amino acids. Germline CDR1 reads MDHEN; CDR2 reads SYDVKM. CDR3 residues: CASSPGGLADEQYF. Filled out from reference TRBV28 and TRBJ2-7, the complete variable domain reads DVKVTQSSRYLVKRTGEKVFLECVQDMDHENMFWYRQDPGLGLRLIYFSYDVKMKEKGDIPEGYSVSREKKERFSLILESASTNQTSMYLCASSPGGLADEQYFGPGTRLTVT.

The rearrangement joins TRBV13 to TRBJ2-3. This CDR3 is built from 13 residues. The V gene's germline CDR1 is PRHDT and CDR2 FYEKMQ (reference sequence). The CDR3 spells CASSSRRTDTQYF.

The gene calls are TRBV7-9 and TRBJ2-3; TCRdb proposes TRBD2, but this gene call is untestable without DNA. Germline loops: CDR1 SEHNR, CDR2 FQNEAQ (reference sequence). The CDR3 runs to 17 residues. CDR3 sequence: CASRPGLGGLSTDTQYF.

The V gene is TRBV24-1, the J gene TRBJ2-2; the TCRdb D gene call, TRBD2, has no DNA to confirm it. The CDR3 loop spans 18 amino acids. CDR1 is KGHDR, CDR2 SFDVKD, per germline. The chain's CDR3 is CATSDSGTSGAQTGELFF.

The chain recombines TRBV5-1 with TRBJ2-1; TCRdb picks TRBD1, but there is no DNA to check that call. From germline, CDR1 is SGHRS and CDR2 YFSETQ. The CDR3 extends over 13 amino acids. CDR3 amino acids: CASNQGTVNEQFF.